The clone carrying this T cell receptor (beta chain) came up once. Authors' analysis steps: Amplification of reference gene primers was used by the study to estimate nucleated cell counts. Produced via immunoSEQ multiplex PCR; TCRdb's table is partial and in-frame only. That table gives V, J and clone size, and the DNA gave D and trimming. The sample records 450,000 or so clones, approximately 89% being singletons. During active infection, Seattle patients enrolled and were then monitored through disease. The CDR3 consists of 15 residues. Germline CDR1 and CDR2: SGHTA and FQGNSA. The V segment lost 2 bases and the J segment 2 bases; nucleotides outside the gene matches: 0. These data come from a study of blood T cell repertoires in COVID-19. For the study at large: COVID-19 samples, acute and convalescent, were from the United States, Italy and Spain.

The chain links TRBV7-2 to TRBJ2-1; TRBD2 matches at 10 bases. Sequencing was carried out using peripheral blood. The sequence derives from a woman between 40 and 55 years old with COVID-19, enrolled during active disease. The CDR3 coding sequence is TGTGCCAGCAGCTTAACTAGCGGGACCTACAATGAGCAGTTCTTC. It yields the protein CASSLTSGTYNEQFF.